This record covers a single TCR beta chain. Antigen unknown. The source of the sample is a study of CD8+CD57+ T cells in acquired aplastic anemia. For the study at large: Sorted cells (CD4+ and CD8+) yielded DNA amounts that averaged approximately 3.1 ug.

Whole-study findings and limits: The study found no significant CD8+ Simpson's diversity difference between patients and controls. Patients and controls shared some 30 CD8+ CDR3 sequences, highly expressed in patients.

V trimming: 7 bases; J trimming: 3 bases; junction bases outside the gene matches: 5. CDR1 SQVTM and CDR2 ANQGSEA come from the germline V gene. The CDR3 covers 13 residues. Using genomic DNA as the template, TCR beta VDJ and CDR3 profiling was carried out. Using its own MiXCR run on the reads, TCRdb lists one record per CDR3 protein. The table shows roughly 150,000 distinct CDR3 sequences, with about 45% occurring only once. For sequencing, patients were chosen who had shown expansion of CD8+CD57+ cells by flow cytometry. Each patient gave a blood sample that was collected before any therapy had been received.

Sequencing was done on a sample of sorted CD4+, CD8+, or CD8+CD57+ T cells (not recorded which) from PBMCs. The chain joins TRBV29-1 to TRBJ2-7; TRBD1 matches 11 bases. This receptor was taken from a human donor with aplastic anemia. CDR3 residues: CSASGTGGYEQYF. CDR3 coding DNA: TGCAGCGCCTCCGGGACAGGGGGCTACGAGCAGTACTTC.